A selection of T cell receptor beta chains follows, all from one sample in a study of identical twins. TCRdb called the 5' RACE reads again in MiXCR, with one record for every CDR3 protein. The data contain about 330,000 distinct CDR3 sequences, 10% to 15% of them singletons. These same data were also listed under a study on yellow fever vaccine responses in identical twins.

The sequenced sample consisted of CD8+ T cells sorted from blood. The source is a woman aged 18-29 years in good health. Each CDR3 is given without its conserved first and last residue. Not every row has a clone size; where given, it reads once, few, many or a size class.

clone size	J gene	V gene	CDR3 protein
NA	TRBJ1-3	TRBV7-9	ASSMDGGGTIY
few	TRBJ2-3	TRBV5-6	ASIWGGGTDTQY
many	TRBJ2-3	TRBV2	ASSEAAGALDTQY
NA	TRBJ1-5	TRBV10-3	AISESGDRRNQPQH
many	TRBJ1-5	TRBV7-6	ASSVGSNQPQH
NA	TRBJ2-1	TRBV12-3/TRBV12-4	ASCISPDRGPTMYNEQF
NA	TRBJ2-1	TRBV5-1	ASSSIQNDEQF
NA	TRBJ2-2	TRBV7-6	ASTAGAGAGELF
few	TRBJ2-1	TRBV12-3/TRBV12-4	ASTGTGNLEF
NA	TRBJ2-3	TRBV28	ASSDIGGGSTDTQY
many	TRBJ2-7	TRBV9	ASSVASGTYEQY
NA	TRBJ2-1	TRBV6-1	ASSDIGALNEQF
NA	TRBJ2-2	TRBV4-1	ASSQRGDSGELF
NA	TRBJ2-7	TRBV6-5	ASSYHGQGGSYEQY
few	TRBJ2-1	TRBV3-1	ASSQVFLWDRSSYNEQF
NA	TRBJ2-1	TRBV20-1	SAPPTLGPHYNEQF
many	TRBJ2-1	TRBV2	ASSELRGPYNEQF
many	TRBJ2-1	TRBV7-2	ASSLRYGTPNNEQF
few	TRBJ2-2	TRBV19	ASSPSGRSGELF
NA	TRBJ2-3	TRBV12-3/TRBV12-4	ASSLSVLAASTDTQY
NA	TRBJ2-5	TRBV13	ASSPPASAGGETQY
NA	TRBJ2-1	TRBV7-2	ASSWLGSGSYNEQF
many	TRBJ2-7	TRBV12-3/TRBV12-4	ASSPGPEQY
NA	TRBJ2-7	TRBV11-3	ASSLSGNNDEQY
NA	TRBJ2-1	TRBV12-3/TRBV12-4	ASSSIDDRGSVNEQF
few	TRBJ1-1	TRBV6-1	ASSPLDVLNTEAF
NA	TRBJ2-2	TRBV3-1	ASSLGAGAPNTGELF
few	TRBJ1-1	TRBV9	ASSVGVALIEAF
NA	TRBJ1-1	TRBV7-9	ASSIDPTEAF
NA	TRBJ2-7	TRBV5-1	ASSYDRGYEQY
many	TRBJ1-1	TRBV12-3/TRBV12-4	ASSLRGVF
NA	TRBJ2-7	TRBV29-1	SVEDTGQGTYEQY
few	TRBJ2-1	TRBV27	ASSLSPGGFYNEQF
few	TRBJ2-5	TRBV12-3/TRBV12-4	ASSTGGQTQY
many	TRBJ2-3	TRBV28	ASSPWGGRTDTQY
few	TRBJ1-6	TRBV27	ASSYRTYSPLH
few	TRBJ1-1	TRBV9	ASSSVVGAGKNTEAF
few	TRBJ2-1	TRBV4-1	ASSLGTSGGRGEQF
few	TRBJ2-2	TRBV29-1	SVENTGELF
NA	TRBJ2-5	TRBV29-1	SVDLARGSETQY
NA	TRBJ2-7	TRBV9	ASSVAGITYEQY
few	TRBJ2-7	TRBV20-1	SAPPGGVGSYEQY
NA	TRBJ2-7	TRBV7-9	ASSESWREGPYEQY
NA	TRBJ2-2	TRBV7-8	ASSFPQGQNTGELF
many	TRBJ1-6	TRBV12-3/TRBV12-4	ASSTGQEGYNSPLH
NA	TRBJ1-5	TRBV11-2	ASSESPGINQPQH